The clone carrying this T cell receptor (beta chain) was seen only a few times. The sample belongs to a study of T cells in localized non-small cell lung cancer. Germline V gene data show CDR1 as SGHNT and CDR2 as YENEEA. The CDR3 spans 14 residues. V shed 4 bases and J 3 bases; nucleotides not matched to a gene: 0. Here immunoSEQ multiplex PCR was the method, and the copy in TCRdb shows in-frame clones only, minus some. The sample has about 9,800 clones; approximately 45% are singletons. This sequence was found in a woman aged 40-69 years with stage I lung adenocarcinoma. The sample was lymph node tissue, taken before any cancer treatment. The J gene is TRBJ1-6, the V gene TRBV11-3; TRBD1 aligns across 7 bases. The CDR3 coding sequence is TGTGCCAGCAGCTACAGGGGCTATAATTCACCCCTCCACTTT. Translating it yields CASSYRGYNSPLHF.